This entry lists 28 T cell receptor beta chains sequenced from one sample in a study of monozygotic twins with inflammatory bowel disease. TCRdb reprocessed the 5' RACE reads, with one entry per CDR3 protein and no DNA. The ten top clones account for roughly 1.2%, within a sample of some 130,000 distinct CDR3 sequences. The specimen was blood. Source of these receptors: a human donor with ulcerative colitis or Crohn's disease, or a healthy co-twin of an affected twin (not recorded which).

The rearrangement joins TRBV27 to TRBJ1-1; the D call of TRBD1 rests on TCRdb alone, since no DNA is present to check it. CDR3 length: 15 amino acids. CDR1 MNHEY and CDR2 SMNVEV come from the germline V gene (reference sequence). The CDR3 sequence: CASSTSPSSKLEAFF.

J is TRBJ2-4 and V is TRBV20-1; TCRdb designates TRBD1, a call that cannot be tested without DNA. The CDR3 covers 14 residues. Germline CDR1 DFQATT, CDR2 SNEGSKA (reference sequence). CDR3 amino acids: CSALQGAAKNIQYF.

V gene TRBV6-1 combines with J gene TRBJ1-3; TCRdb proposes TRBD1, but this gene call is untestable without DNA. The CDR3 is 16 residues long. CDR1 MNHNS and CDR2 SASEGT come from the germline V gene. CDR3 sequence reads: CASSENPPASGNTIYF.

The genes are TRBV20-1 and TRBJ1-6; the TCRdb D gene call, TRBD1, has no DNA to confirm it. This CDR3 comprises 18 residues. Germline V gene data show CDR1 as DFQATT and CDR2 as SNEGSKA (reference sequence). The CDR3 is CSARGPGAQLSYNSPLHF.

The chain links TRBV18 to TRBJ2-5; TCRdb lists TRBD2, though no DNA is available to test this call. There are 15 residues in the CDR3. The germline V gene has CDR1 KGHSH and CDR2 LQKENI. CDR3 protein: CASSPTESREETQYF.

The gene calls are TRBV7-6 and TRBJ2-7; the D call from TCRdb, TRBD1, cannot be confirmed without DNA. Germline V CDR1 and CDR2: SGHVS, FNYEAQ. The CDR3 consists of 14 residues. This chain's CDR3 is CASSLEGIEYEQYF.

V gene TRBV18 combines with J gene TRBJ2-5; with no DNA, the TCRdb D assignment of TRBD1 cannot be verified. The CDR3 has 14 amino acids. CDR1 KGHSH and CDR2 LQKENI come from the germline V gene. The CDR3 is CASSPRTEGETQYF.

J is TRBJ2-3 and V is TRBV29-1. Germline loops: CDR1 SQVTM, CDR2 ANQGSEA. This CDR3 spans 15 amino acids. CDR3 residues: CSVFGHPTFTDTQYF.

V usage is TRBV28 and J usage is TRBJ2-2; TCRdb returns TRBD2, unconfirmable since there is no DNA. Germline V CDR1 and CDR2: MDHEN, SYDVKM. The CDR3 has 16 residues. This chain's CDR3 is CASRVLHPADTGELFF.

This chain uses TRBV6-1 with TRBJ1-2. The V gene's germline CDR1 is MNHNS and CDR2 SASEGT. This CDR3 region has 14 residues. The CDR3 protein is CASSRRVPNYGYTF.

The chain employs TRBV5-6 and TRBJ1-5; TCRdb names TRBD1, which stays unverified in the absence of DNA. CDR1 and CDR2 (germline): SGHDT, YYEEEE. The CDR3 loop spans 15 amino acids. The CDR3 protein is CASSLGRGRNQPQHF. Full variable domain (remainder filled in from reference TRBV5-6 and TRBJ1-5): DAGVTQSPTHLIKTRGQQVTLRCSPKSGHDTVSWYQQALGQGPQFIFQYYEEEERQRGNFPDRFSGHQFPNYSSELNVNALLLGDSALYLCASSLGRGRNQPQHFGDGTRLSIL.

This CDR3 reads CASSLSQNDQPQHF. The chain couples TRBV12-3 or TRBV12-4 to TRBJ1-5. The CDR3 contains 14 residues.

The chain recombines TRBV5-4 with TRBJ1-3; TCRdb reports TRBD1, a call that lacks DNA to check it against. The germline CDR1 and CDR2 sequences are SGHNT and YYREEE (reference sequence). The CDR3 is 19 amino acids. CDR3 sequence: CASSFRQGSPSTSGNTIYF.

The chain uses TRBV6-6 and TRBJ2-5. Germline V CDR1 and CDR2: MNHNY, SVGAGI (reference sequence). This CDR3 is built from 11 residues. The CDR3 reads CASSYLETQYF.

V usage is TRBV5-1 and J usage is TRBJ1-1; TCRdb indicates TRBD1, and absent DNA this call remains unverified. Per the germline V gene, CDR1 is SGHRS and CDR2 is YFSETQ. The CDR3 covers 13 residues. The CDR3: CASSFPGGTEAFF.

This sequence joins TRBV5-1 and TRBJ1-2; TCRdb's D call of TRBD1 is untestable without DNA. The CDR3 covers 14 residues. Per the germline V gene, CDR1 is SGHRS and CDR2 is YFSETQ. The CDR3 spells CASSLSGASYGYTF.

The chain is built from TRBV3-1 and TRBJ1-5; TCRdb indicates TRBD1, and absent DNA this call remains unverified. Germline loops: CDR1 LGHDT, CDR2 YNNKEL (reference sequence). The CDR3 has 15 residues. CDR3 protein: CASSQAGYSNQPQHF.

The CDR3 here is CASSLGVGEQFF. The rearrangement uses TRBV5-1 and TRBJ2-1. This CDR3 is built from 12 residues. CDR1 is SGHRS and CDR2 is YFSETQ in the germline V gene.

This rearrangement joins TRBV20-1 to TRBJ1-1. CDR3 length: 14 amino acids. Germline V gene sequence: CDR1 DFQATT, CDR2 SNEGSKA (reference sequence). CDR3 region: CSARDPSRVGEAFF.

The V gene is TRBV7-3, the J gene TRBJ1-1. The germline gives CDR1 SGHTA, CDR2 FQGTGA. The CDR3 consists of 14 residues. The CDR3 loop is CASSLFSGRTEAFF.

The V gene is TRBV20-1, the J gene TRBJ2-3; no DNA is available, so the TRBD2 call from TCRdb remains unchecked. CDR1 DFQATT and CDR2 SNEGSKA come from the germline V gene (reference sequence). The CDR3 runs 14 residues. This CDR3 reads CSAPPAGVADTQYF.

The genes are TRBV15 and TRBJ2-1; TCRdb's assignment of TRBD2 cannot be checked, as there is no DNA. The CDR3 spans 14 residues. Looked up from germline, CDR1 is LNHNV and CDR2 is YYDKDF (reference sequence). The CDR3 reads CATSRELAGNEQFF.

This CDR3 reads CASSLYRSGDSEAFF. This chain connects TRBV5-5 to TRBJ1-1; TCRdb calls TRBD1, which cannot be checked without DNA. Germline V lookup: CDR1 SGHKS, CDR2 YYEKEE (reference sequence). CDR3 size: 15 residues.

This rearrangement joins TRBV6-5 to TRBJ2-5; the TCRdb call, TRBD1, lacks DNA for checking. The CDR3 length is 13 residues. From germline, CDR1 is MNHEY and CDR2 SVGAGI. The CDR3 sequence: CASSQRGRETQYF.

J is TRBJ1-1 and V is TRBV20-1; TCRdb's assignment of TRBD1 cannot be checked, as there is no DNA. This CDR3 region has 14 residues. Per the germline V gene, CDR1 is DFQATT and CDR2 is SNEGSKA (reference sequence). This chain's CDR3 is CRQGKAGGNTEAFF.

The CDR3 region is CSVLGQDVAGGPTYEQYF. J is TRBJ2-7 and V is TRBV29-1; TCRdb indicates TRBD2, and absent DNA this call remains unverified. The CDR3 contains 18 residues. Germline CDR1 is SQVTM and CDR2 is ANQGSEA.

The CDR3 reads CASSLIGTSSGNTIYF. The V call is TRBV7-3, the J call TRBJ1-3; TCRdb lists TRBD1, though no DNA is available to test this call. Germline values: CDR1 SGHTA, CDR2 FQGTGA. There are 16 residues in the CDR3.

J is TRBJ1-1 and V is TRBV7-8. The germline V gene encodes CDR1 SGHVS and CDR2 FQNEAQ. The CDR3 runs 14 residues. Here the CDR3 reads CASSLVDRGTEAFF.